A single sample is the source of the 8 T cell receptor beta chains below, sequenced in a study of long-term antiretroviral therapy in people with HIV. The assay used was immunoSEQ (version v3.0), run at survey level. Sequencing used immunoSEQ multiplex PCR; TCRdb keeps in-frame clones, though not all of them. The sample gives about 19,000 clones, approximately 80% of which show up once; around 10% is in the top ten. Source: unsorted PBMCs, taken 0.2 years after starting antiretroviral therapy. Receptor source: a woman aged 40 to 49 with HIV.

This clone has just one count. V is TRBV11-2 and J is TRBJ2-7; D is ambiguous. Germline V lookup: CDR1 SGHAT, CDR2 FQNNGV. Trimming shortened V by 1 base and J by 6 bases, and 10 bases separated the two germline ends. The CDR3 extends over 13 amino acids. In DNA, the CDR3 is TGTGCCAGCAGCTTAGGCCTCCCCGCCGAGCAGTACTTC. Protein: CASSLGLPAEQYF.

This chain joins TRBV2 and TRBJ2-2; TRBD1 agrees at 9 bases. There are 17 residues in the CDR3. Germline V lookup: CDR1 SNHLY, CDR2 FYNNEI. After removal of 6 bases from V and 4 bases from J, the junction contained 12 bases not matched to a gene. CDR3 protein: CASRPLPGQGGTGELFF. For the CDR3, the DNA is TGTGCCAGCAGGCCTCTCCCGGGACAGGGAGGCACCGGGGAGCTGTTTTTT.

The J gene is TRBJ1-1, the V gene TRBV30; maybe TRBD1 (5 bases). V lost 8 bases, J lost 1 base, and 14 bases lay in between. Germline CDR1 is GTSNPN and CDR2 is SVGIG (reference sequence). The CDR3 is made up of 13 amino acids. The CDR3 loop reads CAQDRASNTEAFF. In DNA form, the CDR3 reads TGTGCCCAAGACAGAGCTTCGAACACTGAAGCTTTCTTT. Supplemented by reference TRBV30 and TRBJ1-1, the full variable domain reads SQTIHQWPATLVQPVGSPLSLECTVEGTSNPNLYWYRQAAGRGLQLLFYSVGIGQISSEVPQNLSASRPQDRQFILSSKKLLLSDSGFYLCAQDRASNTEAFFGQGTRLTVV.

The V and J genes are TRBV11-3 and TRBJ1-3; D is unclear. CDR3 length: 15 residues. Germline CDR1 and CDR2: SGHNT and YENEEA. Trimming took 5 bases from V and 0 from J, leaving 11 bases between them. Here the CDR3 reads CASSERGISGNTIYF. The CDR3 nucleotides read TGTGCCAGCAGCGAAAGAGGAATCTCTGGAAACACCATATATTTT. Full variable domain (remainder filled in from reference TRBV11-3 and TRBJ1-3): EAGVVQSPRYKIIEKKQPVAFWCNPISGHNTLYWYLQNLGQGPELLIRYENEEAVDDSQLPKDRFSAERLKGVDSTLKIQPAELGDSAVYLCASSERGISGNTIYFGEGSWLTVV.

This chain links TRBV29-1 with TRBJ2-3; possibly TRBD1 or TRBD2 for D (6 bases each). CDR3 length: 13 residues. Germline V gives CDR1 SQVTM, CDR2 ANQGSEA. The CDR3 loop reads CSGRGGGTDTQYF. DNA for the CDR3: TGCAGTGGCAGGGGCGGGGGCACAGATACGCAGTATTTT.

The sample holds one count of this clone. The rearrangement joins TRBV11-2 to TRBJ1-4; 9 bases agree with TRBD1. CDR1 and CDR2 from the germline V gene are SGHAT and FQNNGV. Trimming at V came to 3 bases and at J to 8 bases, leaving 4 bases not matched to a gene. The CDR3 has 14 amino acids. CDR3 protein: CASSFGQGWEKLFF. The DNA of the CDR3 is TGTGCCAGCAGCTTTGGACAGGGGTGGGAAAAACTGTTTTTT.

Points on this clone: At one end, the junction sequence differs from germline, possibly due to a read error. This sequence joins TRBV19 and TRBJ2-7, with TRBD2 matching 9 bases. Per germline, CDR1 LNHDA and CDR2 SQIVND (reference sequence). The CDR3 spans 14 residues. The CDR3 loop is CASRIAGETYEQYF. DNA of the CDR3: TGTGCCAGTAGGATAGCGGGAGAAACCTACGAGCAGTACTTC.

This chain links TRBV13 with TRBJ2-2; D not certain. Germline V gene lookup returns CDR1 PRHDT and CDR2 FYEKMQ (reference sequence). V lost 2 bases and J lost 4, with 14 bases in between. The CDR3 extends over 16 amino acids. The DNA for the CDR3 is TGTGCCAGCAGCTTACGGGCGGTAAAAGGCACCGGGGAGCTGTTTTTT. Protein sequence: CASSLRAVKGTGELFF.